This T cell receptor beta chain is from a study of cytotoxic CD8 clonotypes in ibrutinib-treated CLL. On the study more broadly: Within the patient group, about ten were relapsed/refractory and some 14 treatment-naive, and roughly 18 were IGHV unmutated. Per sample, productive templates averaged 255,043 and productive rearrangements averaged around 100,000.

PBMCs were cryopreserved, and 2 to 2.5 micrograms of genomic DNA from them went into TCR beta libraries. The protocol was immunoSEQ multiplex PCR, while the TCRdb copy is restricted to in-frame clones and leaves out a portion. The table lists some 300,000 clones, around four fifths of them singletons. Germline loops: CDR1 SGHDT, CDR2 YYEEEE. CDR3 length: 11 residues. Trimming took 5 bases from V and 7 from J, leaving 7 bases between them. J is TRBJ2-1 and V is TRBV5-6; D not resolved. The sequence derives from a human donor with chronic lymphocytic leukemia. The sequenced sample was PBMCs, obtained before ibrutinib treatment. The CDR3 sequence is CASSFYNEQFF. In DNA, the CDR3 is TGTGCCAGCAGTTTCTATAATGAGCAGTTCTTC.